Presented here are 12 T cell receptor beta chains from one specimen sequenced in a study of blood T cell repertoires in COVID-19. Sequenced by immunoSEQ multiplex PCR; TCRdb stores in-frame clones only, minus some. The sample has 300,000 to 400,000 clones, roughly 90% seen once. Sequencing input: PBMCs or T cells enriched from blood (not recorded which). Receptors were obtained from a woman aged 30 to 39 with acute COVID-19.

The chain links TRBV24-1 to TRBJ1-4, with 9 bases aligning to TRBD1. Germline CDR1 and CDR2: KGHDR and SFDVKD. The CDR3 is made up of 16 amino acids. Trimming took 6 bases from V and 7 from J; bases not matched to a gene: 11. CDR3 loop: CATSIRTGTGTEKLFF. Here the CDR3 DNA reads TGTGCCACCAGTATCCGAACCGGGACAGGGACTGAAAAACTGTTTTTT.

The chain links TRBV2 to TRBJ2-3; no clear D. Looked up from germline, CDR1 is SNHLY and CDR2 is FYNNEI. This CDR3 is 13 amino acids long. Trimming removed 5 bases from V and 2 bases from J, with 8 bases in between. The CDR3: CASSRVPTDTQYF. In DNA, the CDR3 is TGTGCCAGCAGTCGCGTACCCACAGATACGCAGTATTTT.

The CDR3 is CASSQKTAGSPNEKLFF. In DNA, the CDR3 is TGCGCCAGCAGCCAAAAAACCGCGGGCTCCCCGAATGAAAAACTGTTTTTT. J is TRBJ1-4 and V is TRBV5-1; no clear D gene. Per the germline V gene, CDR1 is SGHRS and CDR2 is YFSETQ. This CDR3 contains 17 residues. Trimming took 4 bases from V and 5 from J, leaving 21 bases between them. Looking up the rest from reference TRBV5-1 and TRBJ1-4 gives the full variable domain: KAGVTQTPRYLIKTRGQQVTLSCSPISGHRSVSWYQQTPGQGLQFLFEYFSETQRNKGNFPGRFSGRQFSNSRSEMNVSTLELGDSALYLCASSQKTAGSPNEKLFFGSGTQLSVL.

This rearrangement joins TRBV19 to TRBJ2-3; the D is unclear. The V gene's germline CDR1 is LNHDA and CDR2 SQIVND (reference sequence). CDR3 length: 11 residues. V shed 8 bases and J shed 2 bases, with 5 bases lying between them. CDR3 in DNA: TGTGCCAGTGCTAACACAGATACGCAGTATTTT. It is translated as CASANTDTQYF.

The chain employs TRBV18 and TRBJ2-4; TRBD2 might be the D (7 bases). Per germline, CDR1 KGHSH and CDR2 LQKENI. The CDR3 is 15 residues long. Trimming took off 0 bases at V and 7 bases at J, with 13 bases between the two ends. The CDR3 reads CASSPPGSGGNIQYF. The CDR3 DNA reads as TGTGCCAGCTCACCACCAGGCTCGGGGGGCAACATTCAGTACTTC.

The chain carries TRBV2 and TRBJ2-5, with TRBD1 matching over 10 bases. This CDR3 spans 16 amino acids. With V trimmed by 7 bases and J by 4 bases, 12 bases remained unmatched. The germline CDR1 and CDR2 sequences are SNHLY and FYNNEI. The CDR3 is CASKGPTGGVGETQYF. In DNA form, the CDR3 reads TGTGCCAGCAAGGGGCCGACAGGGGGCGTGGGAGAGACCCAGTACTTC.

This clone occurred a few times. This chain connects TRBV10-2 to TRBJ2-2; TRBD2 aligns across 7 bases. The CDR3 has 14 amino acids. Germline CDR1 and CDR2: WSHSY and SAAADI. Trimming cost V 7 bases and J 6 bases; bases outside gene matches: 8. Here the CDR3 DNA reads TGCGCCAGCACCGCGGGGGTCCTTTCCGGGGAGCTGTTTTTT. Its translation: CASTAGVLSGELFF.

This CDR3 reads CASSLGQGGRTEAFF. The DNA for the CDR3 is TGTGCCAGCAGCCTCGGACAGGGAGGTCGCACTGAAGCTTTCTTT. The chain is built from TRBV7-9 and TRBJ1-1, with 8 bases matching TRBD1. The junction had 9 bases not matched to a gene; V was cut back by 5 bases and J by 4 bases. The germline V gene encodes CDR1 SEHNR and CDR2 FQNEAQ (reference sequence). The CDR3 sequence is 15 residues long.

The rearrangement links TRBV7-9 to TRBJ1-4, with D unresolved. This CDR3 has 17 residues. Germline V lookup: CDR1 SEHNR, CDR2 FQNEAQ (reference sequence). Trimming removed 4 bases at V and 2 bases at J, with 17 bases between. The CDR3 reads CASSSSDLRGTNEKLFF. DNA of the CDR3: TGTGCCAGCAGCTCATCTGACCTAAGAGGGACTAATGAAAAACTGTTTTTT.

J is TRBJ1-4 and V is TRBV15, with TRBD1 as a possible D gene (6 bases). Germline V CDR1 and CDR2: LNHNV, YYDKDF (reference sequence). This CDR3 is 17 amino acids long. The V end was cut by 1 base, the J end by 4 bases, with 16 bases between. The CDR3 DNA is TGTGCCACCAGCAGAGTACGGGGGGCGCGGAGTAATGAAAAACTGTTTTTT. This translates into CATSRVRGARSNEKLFF.

The chain has TRBV15 and TRBJ2-1; 11 bases agree with TRBD1. Germline assignment: CDR1 LNHNV and CDR2 YYDKDF (reference sequence). The CDR3 spans 15 residues. Trimming removed 5 bases from V and 7 bases from J; junction bases left unmatched: 7. CDR3 DNA: TGTGCCACCAGCCTCGGGACAGGGGGTGTGAATGAGCAGTTCTTC. This codes for CATSLGTGGVNEQFF.

The V call is TRBV18, the J call TRBJ1-2, with D perhaps matching TRBD1 (6 bases). V gave up 2 bases and J gave up 8 bases, with 15 bases separating them. Germline CDR1 KGHSH, CDR2 LQKENI. The CDR3 totals 14 residues. The CDR3 sequence is CASSPELAGAGYTF. For the CDR3, the DNA is TGTGCCAGCTCACCAGAGTTGGCAGGGGCCGGCTACACCTTC.